These T cell receptor beta chains were read from a single sample in a study of graft-versus-host responses after intestinal transplantation. The antigens these receptors bind are not known. Profiling relied on immunoSEQ multiplex PCR, and the TCRdb table lists in-frame clones only, not all of them. The sample lists tens of thousands of clones, about 94% seen once, with around 0.5% in the top ten. The material was unstimulated CD8+ T cells sorted from spleen or lymph node cells, obtained before intestinal transplant. The receptor set was obtained from a human donor who received an intestinal transplant. CDR3s include the opening cysteine and the closing phenylalanine or tryptophan. The order of the fields is J gene, clone size, D gene, V gene, CDR3 protein, CDR3 DNA. The D gene is left open where the match is weak. Rows give clone size only sometimes, using once, few, many, or a class for an expanded clone.

TRBJ2-3,NA,NA,TRBV6-5,CASSYRGVQYF,TGTGCCAGCAGTTACCGGGGAGTGCAGTATTTT
TRBJ2-4,NA,TRBD2,TRBV19,CATPGLAFRHIQYF,TGTGCCACCCCGGGACTAGCATTCCGCCACATTCAGTACTTC
TRBJ2-1,once,TRBD2,TRBV7-9,CASSLALADRQFF,TGTGCCAGCAGCTTAGCACTAGCGGATCGACAGTTCTTC
TRBJ2-2,once,NA,TRBV29-1,CSVVSAGSNTGELFF,TGCAGCGTTGTATCGGCAGGGTCGAACACCGGGGAGCTGTTTTTT
TRBJ1-1,NA,NA,TRBV4-2,CASSHFMGEGFPAFF,TGTGCCAGCAGCCATTTCATGGGGGAGGGTTTCCCGGCTTTCTTT
TRBJ2-2,NA,TRBD1,TRBV30,CAWSGGQGVAGELFF,TGTGCCTGGAGTGGAGGACAGGGGGTCGCCGGGGAGCTGTTTTTT
TRBJ2-5,NA,TRBD2,TRBV29-1,CSVKPGLAVQETQYF,TGCAGCGTTAAACCGGGACTAGCCGTTCAAGAGACCCAGTACTTC
TRBJ1-1,NA,TRBD1,TRBV4-1,CASSQTMGQGDTEAFF,TGCGCCAGCAGCCAAACTATGGGACAGGGGGACACTGAAGCTTTCTTT
TRBJ1-1,NA,NA,TRBV27,CASSLGPSTEAFF,TGTGCCAGCAGTTTAGGCCCGAGCACTGAAGCTTTCTTT
TRBJ1-3,NA,NA,TRBV19,CASSMFGNSGNTIYF,TGTGCCAGTAGTATGTTCGGGAACTCTGGAAACACCATATATTTT
TRBJ2-7,NA,NA,TRBV29-1,CSVEPENSYEQYF,TGCAGCGTTGAGCCGGAGAATTCCTACGAGCAGTACTTC
TRBJ2-1,NA,TRBD2,TRBV28,CASSQAAGRGYNEQFF,TGTGCCAGCAGTCAGGCAGCCGGGAGGGGGTACAATGAGCAGTTCTTC
TRBJ2-7,once,NA,TRBV27,CASSLQGNYEQYF,TGTGCCAGCAGCCTCCAGGGGAACTACGAGCAGTACTTC
TRBJ1-1,NA,TRBD1,TRBV28,CASSLFRGHTEAFF,TGTGCCAGCAGTTTATTTAGGGGGCACACTGAAGCTTTCTTT
TRBJ2-2,NA,NA,TRBV2,CASSGGSFANTGELFF,TGTGCCAGCAGTGGGGGCAGCTTCGCGAACACCGGGGAGCTGTTTTTT
TRBJ1-1,NA,NA,TRBV5-1,CASSLDKGRVGAFF,TGCGCCAGCAGCTTGGATAAGGGGAGAGTTGGAGCTTTCTTT
TRBJ2-1,NA,NA,TRBV5-1,CASSLVESSYNEQFF,TGCGCCAGCAGCTTGGTGGAGAGCTCCTACAATGAGCAGTTCTTC
TRBJ1-5,NA,NA,TRBV27,CASSLNRVSAQPQHF,TGTGCCAGCAGTTTAAACAGGGTATCCGCTCAGCCCCAGCATTTT
TRBJ2-5,NA,TRBD1,TRBV15,CATRRTGGAETQYF,TGTGCCACCAGACGGACAGGGGGCGCAGAGACCCAGTACTTC
TRBJ2-7,NA,NA,TRBV29-1,CSVAPSRGAPFYYEQYF,TGCAGCGTTGCCCCGAGTCGGGGGGCTCCATTCTACTACGAGCAGTACTTC
TRBJ2-3,NA,NA,TRBV4-1,CASSQERSSTDTQYF,TGCGCCAGCAGCCAAGAAAGGTCTAGCACAGATACGCAGTATTTT
TRBJ1-2,NA,TRBD1,TRBV13,CASSPDRGRGYGYTF,TGTGCCAGCAGCCCGGACAGGGGGCGCGGCTATGGCTACACCTTC
TRBJ2-1,NA,NA,TRBV29-1,CSVVQELYNEQFF,TGCAGCGTTGTGCAGGAGCTCTACAATGAGCAGTTCTTC
TRBJ2-1,NA,TRBD1,TRBV7-6,CASSLTGQGTYNEQFF,TGTGCCAGCAGCTTAACGGGACAGGGGACTTACAATGAGCAGTTCTTC
TRBJ2-3,NA,TRBD1,TRBV5-1,CASRRQGASTDTQYF,TGCGCCAGCAGGCGCCAGGGGGCTAGCACAGATACGCAGTATTTT
TRBJ2-3,NA,TRBD1,TRBV6-1,CASSEPGQGVTDTQYF,TGTGCCAGCAGTGAACCGGGACAGGGGGTCACAGATACGCAGTATTTT
TRBJ2-7,NA,NA,TRBV6-1,CASSEGIYEQYF,TGTGCCAGCAGTGAAGGAATCTACGAGCAGTACTTC
TRBJ2-7,NA,NA,TRBV29-1,CSVIQGYHEQYF,TGCAGCGTGATACAGGGTTACCACGAGCAGTACTTC
TRBJ1-4,NA,TRBD1,TRBV27,CASSFSTGVPNATNEKLFF,TGTGCCAGCAGTTTTTCCACAGGGGTTCCAAATGCAACTAATGAAAAACTGTTTTTT
TRBJ2-1,NA,TRBD2,TRBV5-6,CASSLPSSGRGYNEQFF,TGTGCCAGCAGCTTACCGAGTAGCGGGAGGGGATACAATGAGCAGTTCTTC
TRBJ1-1,NA,NA,TRBV28,CASSLALGAGNTEAFF,TGTGCCAGCAGCCTTGCTTTGGGGGCGGGGAACACTGAAGCTTTCTTT
TRBJ1-3,NA,NA,TRBV7-2,CASSLVPGVTGNTIYF,TGTGCCAGCAGCTTAGTACCGGGGGTTACTGGAAACACCATATATTTT
TRBJ2-7,NA,NA,TRBV2,CASSNSYEQYF,TGTGCCAGCAGTAACAGCTACGAGCAGTACTTC
TRBJ2-7,NA,NA,TRBV11-2,CASSLGVRGEQYF,TGTGCCAGCAGCTTAGGGGTACGGGGGGAGCAGTACTTC
TRBJ2-3,NA,NA,TRBV7-6,CASSLGGTCTDTQYF,TGTGCCAGCAGCTTAGGGGGGACTTGCACAGATACGCAGTATTTT